The next 18 T cell receptor beta chains were all read from a single sample in a study of tumor-infiltrating lymphocytes in primary liver carcinoma. Starting from approximately 0.45 ug of total RNA, TCR beta cDNA was produced with a primer in the constant region. ARM-PCR was slightly modified, and three nested multiplex PCR rounds with it gave rise to the TCR beta libraries. The first two PCR rounds, roughly 11 cycles each, used TRBV1-TRBV30 forward primers and a C-beta reverse primer. MiXCR was run by TCRdb on the multiplex PCR reads, yielding one entry per CDR3 protein. The table lists 48,000 or so distinct CDR3 sequences, 70% to 75% of them singletons. Co-extraction yielded RNA and DNA from around 20-30 mg of unsorted bulk tissue. Sequencing was performed on liver tumor tissue from sampling region 3. Subset reported: tumor region T3, left-lateral pole. These receptors were collected from a middle-aged man with primary liver carcinoma and hepatitis B virus infection.

With respect to this clonotype: One junction end does not reproduce the germline sequence, and a read error may be involved. The genes are TRBV6-1 and TRBJ2-7; D gene uncertain. Germline V gene sequence: CDR1 MNHNS, CDR2 SASEGT. CDR3 length equals 16 residues. CDR3 bases: TGTGCTAGCAGCGAAGGCCAGGCAGGCCCCTCCTACAAGCAGTACTTC. This codes for CASSEGQAGPSYKQYF.

In regard to this clonotype: An end of the junction differs from the germline gene, which may be a read error. This chain connects TRBV12-3 or TRBV12-4 to TRBJ1-6; 7 nucleotides align to TRBD1. The CDR3 runs 15 residues. The CDR3 bases are TGTGTCAGCTGTTCCACGACAGGGCGTAATTCACCCCCCCACTTT. Its protein product is CVSCSTTGRNSPPHF.

V is TRBV28 and J is TRBJ2-1; TRBD2 matches 7 bases. Germline V lookup: CDR1 MDHEN, CDR2 SYDVKM. This CDR3 region has 17 residues. The J segment lost 12 bases and the V segment lost 5 bases, leaving 22 bases of the junction unmatched. The CDR3 spells CASSLHYGLVRVDGQFF. The CDR3 region has the DNA TGTGCCAGCAGTCTACATTATGGACTAGTGAGGGTAGATGGGCAGTTCTTC.

Details on this clonotype: The junction and the germline gene differ at one end; a read error may be behind it. The chain joins TRBV6-5 to TRBJ1-4, with 8 bases that match TRBD1. CDR1 and CDR2 (germline): MNHEY, SVGAGI. This CDR3 is built from 14 residues. CDR3 in amino acids: CASSRQGINEELFF. CDR3 coding DNA: TGTGCTAGCAGCCGACAGGGGATTAATGAAGAACTGTTTTTT.

Concerning this clonotype itself: A read error is possible here, since a much larger clone lies one base away. The V and J genes are TRBV5-4 and TRBJ2-4; D perhaps matches TRBD1 (6 bases). From germline, CDR1 is SGHNT and CDR2 YYREEE (reference sequence). The CDR3 spans 13 residues. The CDR3 region has the DNA TGTGCCAGCAGCTTGAGAGGGGGAAACACTCAGTACTTC. Encoded protein: CASSLRGGNTQYF.

This clonotype was detected a few times. As the CDR3 is not closed by the conserved phenylalanine or tryptophan, this likely results from a read error. V gene TRBV28 combines with J gene TRBJ2-7, with D tentatively TRBD1 or TRBD2 (5 bases each). The CDR3 runs to 16 residues. V dropped 6 bases and J dropped 0 bases, with 18 bases sitting between them. Germline CDR1 and CDR2: MDHEN and SYDVKM. The CDR3 DNA is TGTGCCAGCAGCCAAACCGGGACGGGGAGCTCCTACGAGCAGTACCTC. Its translation: CASSQTGTGSSYEQYL.

The chain joins TRBV29-1 to TRBJ2-1; D is uncertain. Trimming took 6 bases from V and 7 from J, leaving 19 bases between them. The CDR3 spans 14 residues. Germline V gene data show CDR1 as SQVTM and CDR2 as ANQGSEA. As DNA, the CDR3 is TGCAGCGTCGTTCGGCTAGAATGCTATAATGAGCAGTTCTTC. Translating it yields CSVVRLECYNEQFF.

Note on this clonotype: Its ends do not fully match the called genes, so a read error is possible. This chain links TRBV4-1 with TRBJ2-5; TRBD1 matches at 7 bases. Germline CDR1 reads MGHRA; CDR2 reads YSYEKL. This CDR3 is 15 amino acids long. The DNA of the CDR3 is TGTGCCAGCAGCCCGAACCCGGGACAGCAAGAGACCCAGTACTTC. The encoded protein is CASSPNPGQQETQYF.

As to this clonotype: A much more abundant neighbour one base away suggests this may be a read error. The rearrangement joins TRBV28 to TRBJ2-1; no firm D call. Germline CDR1 MDHEN, CDR2 SYDVKM. The CDR3 is 15 residues long. The CDR3 nucleotides are TGTGCCAGCAGTTCTCCTCTGTACACCTACAATGGGCAGTTCTTC. Protein product: CASSSPLYTYNGQFF.

As regards this clonotype: Lacking the conserved final phenylalanine or tryptophan, this CDR3 likely reflects a read error. The chain is built from TRBV11-2 and TRBJ2-1; possibly TRBD2 for D (6 bases). CDR3 length equals 18 residues. Germline loops: CDR1 SGHAT, CDR2 FQNNGV. The CDR3 here is CASGFDPRRIGSYNEQFI. For the CDR3, the DNA is TGTGCCAGCGGCTTTGACCCTAGGAGGATCGGGAGTTACAATGAGCAGTTCATC.

This clonotype was detected ten times or more. V usage is TRBV6-5 and J usage is TRBJ1-2; tentative D call: TRBD1 (5 bases). Germline V CDR1 and CDR2: MNHEY, SVGAGI. The V gene lost 0 bases and the J gene lost 1 base, with 12 bases spanning the gap. CDR3 length: 16 amino acids. The CDR3 protein is CASSYSGQGINYGYTF. The DNA for the CDR3 is TGTGCCAGCAGTTACTCTGGGCAGGGCATTAACTATGGCTACACCTTC.

Regarding this clonotype: An end of the junction does not agree with germline; a read error may underlie this. This chain joins TRBV30 and TRBJ1-1; D not certain. The CDR3 is 12 amino acids. Germline lookup yields CDR1 GTSNPN and CDR2 SVGIG (reference sequence). This chain's CDR3 is CVWDYGRAEALF. As DNA, the CDR3 is TGTGTCTGGGATTATGGTAGGGCTGAAGCTTTATTT.

A word on this clonotype: Because it lacks the conserved phenylalanine or tryptophan at the end, this CDR3 is likely a read error. The chain links TRBV6-5 to TRBJ1-4, with a possible D match to TRBD1 (6 bases). The CDR3 sequence is 15 residues long. Germline V gene sequence: CDR1 MNHEY, CDR2 SVGAGI. The V and J ends lost 4 bases and 4 bases respectively, with 13 bases between them. CDR3 bases: TGTGCCAGCAGTTTCACGGGGGCGGGTAATGAAAAACTGTTTTCT. This translates into CASSFTGAGNEKLFS.

This clonotype was detected only a few times. The gene calls are TRBV6-5 and TRBJ2-1, with 10 bases matching TRBD2. This CDR3 is built from 15 residues. Looked up from germline, CDR1 is MNHEY and CDR2 is SVGAGI. The CDR3 bases are TGTGTCGCCGGGCCGGGCCTAGCGGGAGTGAATGAGCAGTTCTTC. Its translation: CVAGPGLAGVNEQFF.

About this clonotype itself: Just one base apart from a much larger clone, this may be a read error. J is TRBJ2-3 and V is TRBV7-9; 7 bases line up with TRBD2. The CDR3 totals 16 residues. Germline loops: CDR1 SEHNR, CDR2 FQNEAQ (reference sequence). J gave up 7 bases and V 1 base, and 11 bases lay outside the gene matches. In DNA form, the CDR3 reads TGTGCCAGCAGCTTAGACGTGGCGGGAGTGGCATATACGCAGTATTTT. Translation: CASSLDVAGVAYTQYF. Full variable domain (outside the CDR3, taken from reference TRBV7-9 and TRBJ2-3): DTGVSQNPRHKITKRGQNVTFRCDPISEHNRLYWYRQTLGQGPEFLTYFQNEAQLEKSRLLSDRFSAERPKGSFSTLEIQRTEQGDSAMYLCASSLDVAGVAYTQYFGPGTRLTVL.

This clonotype occurred once. At one end, the junction sequence differs from germline, possibly due to a read error. The chain combines TRBV4-1 with TRBJ2-7; D may be TRBD2 (5 bases). Germline V gene data show CDR1 as MGHRA and CDR2 as YSYEKL. This CDR3 is 16 amino acids long. For the CDR3, the DNA is TGCACCAGCAGCCAAGATTTAAGCGGAAGTTCCTACGAGCAGTACTTC. The encoded protein is CTSSQDLSGSSYEQYF.

In the case of this clonotype: At one end, the junction sequence differs from germline, possibly due to a read error. The chain couples TRBV12-3 or TRBV12-4 to TRBJ2-2; 10 positions match TRBD1. There are 16 residues in the CDR3. The CDR3 region is CASSPGQGRGPRDLFF. The CDR3 DNA is TGTGCCAGCAGCCCGGGACAGGGGAGAGGTCCCAGGGACCTGTTTTTT.

Details on this clonotype: At one end the junction does not follow the germline gene, possibly because of a read error. The chain joins TRBV5-1 to TRBJ1-1; D perhaps matches TRBD1 (6 bases). The CDR3 extends over 13 amino acids. Germline V gene sequence: CDR1 SGHRS, CDR2 YFSETQ. Here the CDR3 DNA reads TGCGCCAGCAACCCACTGGGGGGCACTGAAACTTTCTTT. It codes for CASNPLGGTETFF.